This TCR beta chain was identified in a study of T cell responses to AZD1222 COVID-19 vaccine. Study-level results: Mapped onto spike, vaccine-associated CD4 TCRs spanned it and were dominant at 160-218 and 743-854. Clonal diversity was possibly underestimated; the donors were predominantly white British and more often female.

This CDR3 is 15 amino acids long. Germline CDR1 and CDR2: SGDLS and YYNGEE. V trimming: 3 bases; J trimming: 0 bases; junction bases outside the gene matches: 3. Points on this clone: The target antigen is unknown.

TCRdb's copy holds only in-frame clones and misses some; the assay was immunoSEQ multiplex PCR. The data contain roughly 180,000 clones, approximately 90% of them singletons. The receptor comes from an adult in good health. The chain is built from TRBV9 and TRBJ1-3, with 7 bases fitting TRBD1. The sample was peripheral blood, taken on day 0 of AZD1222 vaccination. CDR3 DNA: TGTGCCAGCAGCGATGGGACAGCCTCTGGAAACACCATATATTTT. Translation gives CASSDGTASGNTIYF.